This TCR beta chain comes out of a study of T cells in women clearing cervical HPV infection. Background on the study: No precancer developed; the control's incident HPV16 infection cleared within 12 months. Blood came at first lesion visit for cases, post-clearance for controls.

immunoSEQ multiplex PCR used an average of roughly 1,100 ng genomic DNA. Measured with immunoSEQ multiplex PCR; TCRdb has only the in-frame clones, and not every one. Its table lists approximately 15,000 clones. Germline trimming cut 4 bases from V and 3 bases from J; bases unmatched to any gene: 7. The CDR3 contains 15 residues. CDR1 is DFQATT, CDR2 SNEGSKA, per germline (reference sequence). Whole-study findings and limits: TRBV6-7 relative abundance averaged 0.11% in cases and 0.15% to 0.2% in controls.

Turning to this clone: The antigen is undetermined. The read halts 3 residues ahead of the CDR3 end, with the missing end drawn from the germline J gene.

The gene calls are TRBV20-1 and TRBJ1-5, with 9 bases matching TRBD1. The sequencing sample was made of blood buffy coat. This TCR was sampled from a woman between 18 and 69 years old with a cervical HPV16 infection that either progressed to CIN3+ or cleared (not recorded which). The CDR3 sequence: CSATRTGDINQPQHF. The sequenced CDR3 bases are TGCAGTGCTACTCGGACAGGGGATATCAATCAGCCC.